A selection of T cell receptor beta chains follows, all from one sample in a study of control samples from healthy donors and cancer patients. Sequencing used immunoSEQ multiplex PCR; TCRdb keeps in-frame clones, though not all of them. This specimen shows some 180,000 clones; the ten leading clones hold approximately 2.2%. The sample consisted of blood. All receptors come from a woman in her 30s in good health. The CDR3 runs from the conserved cysteine through the conserved F or W.

>TRBV7-9|TRBJ1-5
CASSSDTYNQPQHF
>TRBV5-6|TRBJ2-1
CASSLAHVVEQFF
>TRBV19|TRBJ1-2
CASKISGENRNGYTF
>TRBV19|TRBJ2-1
CASSFGDMNEQFF
>TRBV5-1|TRBJ1-2
CASSFSGTYGYTF
>TRBV28|TRBJ1-2
CASRRQGLNYGYTF
>TRBV7-6|TRBJ2-3
CASSLVYRDGLDTQYF
>TRBV6-2/TRBV6-3|TRBJ2-7
CASSSLGTRGVYF
>TRBV5-6|TRBJ1-2
CASSFTTVANYGYTF
>TRBV9|TRBJ1-3
CASSATASLISGNTIYF
>TRBV9|TRBJ2-1
CASSVGGRSYNEQFF
>TRBV19|TRBJ1-2
CASSPLYTGGQDGYTF
>TRBV12-3/TRBV12-4|TRBJ1-2
CASSVGRGYGYTF
>TRBV28|TRBJ1-2
CASSPNVGTRGYTF
>TRBV25-1|TRBJ2-6
CASMVGRGLVGANVLTF
>TRBV5-5|TRBJ1-2
CASSLPGTTISGYTF
>TRBV7-9|TRBJ1-6
CASSLETGGVRYNSPLHF
>TRBV24-1|TRBJ2-2
CATSEIGRKKNTGELFF
>TRBV19|TRBJ2-7
CASSKTAYSYEQYF
>TRBV3-1/TRBV3-2|TRBJ1-2
CASSQISVRGYTF
>TRBV7-9|TRBJ1-4
CASSPLDRLNEKLFF
>TRBV7-9|TRBJ2-6
CASSLRAGLEGGANVLTF